Shown below are 9 T cell receptor beta chains from a single sample sequenced in a study of neurological immune-mediated disorders. TCRdb itself ran the 5' RACE reads through MiXCR, one entry per CDR3 protein. The profile covers some 32,000 distinct CDR3 sequences, with about 16% appearing a single time and less than 35% taken by the ten largest. The specimen sequenced was PBMCs. These receptor sequences come from a man in his 70s in good health.

This clonotype was found many times. The chain recombines TRBV18 with TRBJ2-7; TRBD1 aligns across 7 bases. V dropped 3 bases and J dropped 2; count of bases not matched to a gene: 7. The CDR3 is 15 residues long. Germline values: CDR1 KGHSH, CDR2 LQKENI. In DNA form, the CDR3 reads TGTGCCAGCTCACCGGGGACAGCCGCAGCCTACGAGCAGTACTTC. Residues: CASSPGTAAAYEQYF.

Points on this clonotype: A read error is possible here, since a much larger clone lies one base away. The rearrangement uses TRBV5-5 and TRBJ2-3; 13 bases fit TRBD2. This CDR3 comprises 17 residues. CDR1 and CDR2 (germline): SGHKS, YYEKEE (reference sequence). CDR3 in DNA: TGTGTCAGCAGCCTTGGACTAGCGGGGGCCCTCACAGATACGCAGTATTTT. Residues: CVSSLGLAGALTDTQYF.

The sample holds many counts of this clonotype. The chain has TRBV7-9 and TRBJ2-2; no definite D call. V lost 5 bases to trimming and J lost 3 bases, with 19 bases between them. Germline V gene data show CDR1 as SEHNR and CDR2 as FQNEAQ (reference sequence). The CDR3 runs 17 residues. CDR3 sequence reads: CASSVGSSAWDTGELFF. As DNA, the CDR3 is TGTGCCAGCAGCGTAGGGTCCTCCGCCTGGGACACCGGGGAGCTGTTTTTT.

This clonotype has ten or more counts. V is TRBV6-6 and J is TRBJ2-5; tentative D call: TRBD2 (6 bases). Germline V gene sequence: CDR1 MNHNY, CDR2 SVGAGI (reference sequence). V lost 2 bases, J lost 3 bases, and 10 bases lay in between. The CDR3 runs 14 residues. The DNA of the CDR3 is TGTGCCAGCAGTTACGGGGGGTTGGAAGAGACCCAGTACTTC. Translation gives CASSYGGLEETQYF.

A remark on this clonotype: Being one base from a much bigger clone, this may be a read error. The V and J genes are TRBV18 and TRBJ2-2; 8 bases are shared with TRBD1. Germline values: CDR1 KGHSH, CDR2 LQKENI. The V and J ends lost 3 bases and 7 bases, in that order; junction bases with no gene match: 10. The CDR3 is 16 residues long. CDR3 nucleotide sequence: TGTGCCAGCTCACCGGGACAGGCCCGGAACTGCGGGGAGCTGTTTTTT. Residues: CASSPGQARNCGELFF.

A remark on this clonotype: An end of the junction does not agree with germline; a read error may underlie this. The chain recombines TRBV7-2 with TRBJ1-4, with D possibly being TRBD1 (5 bases). Germline V gene sequence: CDR1 SGHTA, CDR2 FQGNSA. CDR3 length: 15 residues. Here the CDR3 DNA reads TGTGCCAGTAGCTTAGCCGGCAGGGTCCAAGAAAAACTGTTTTTT. Amino acids: CASSLAGRVQEKLFF.

In its sample, this clonotype was seen many times. This chain connects TRBV7-3 to TRBJ2-1; TRBD2 aligns across 16 bases. This CDR3 is built from 21 residues. CDR1 and CDR2 (germline): SGHTA, FQGTGA. With V trimmed by 5 bases and J by 1 base, 14 bases remained unmatched. CDR3 residues: CASSLLGTSGGAVGSYNEQFF. The CDR3 nucleotides are TGTGCCAGCAGCCTCCTCGGGACTAGCGGGGGGGCGGTTGGGTCCTACAATGAGCAGTTCTTC.

This clonotype was seen ten or more times. The V gene is TRBV14, the J gene TRBJ1-4; weak D call: TRBD1 (6 bases). V lost 4 bases and J lost 15, with 21 bases in between. The CDR3 is 14 residues long. Germline V gives CDR1 SGHDN, CDR2 FVKESK. CDR3 residues: CASSPGTPKRSLFF. The CDR3 DNA reads as TGTGCCAGCAGCCCCGGGACACCCAAAAGGTCGTTGTTTTTT.

This clonotype was recorded many times. V and J are TRBV7-2 and TRBJ2-2; D remains unclear. This CDR3 comprises 13 residues. The germline V gene has CDR1 SGHTA and CDR2 FQGNSA. The V gene lost 4 bases and the J gene lost 3 bases, with 6 bases spanning the gap. CDR3 DNA sequence: TGTGCCAGCAGCTCCCTCCACACCGGGGAGCTGTTTTTT. Translation gives CASSSLHTGELFF.